The T cell receptor (beta chain) described here comes from a study of blood T cell repertoires in COVID-19 (dated by TCRdb to 2020 to 2022). Regarding the research as a whole: Samples covering the acute and convalescent phases of COVID-19 were provided by collaborators in the United States, Italy and Spain. The prospective study material was composed of cDNA or gDNA derived from T cells, B-cell-depleted T cells, or PBMCs. The dataset comprised deeply sampled blood TCRbeta repertoires from subjects exposed to, actively infected with, or recovered from COVID-19. The repertoires were made available in a free public database intended to serve as a resource for research on the immune response to SARS-CoV-2. Samples were obtained from the ongoing ImmuneRACE study (first 160 participants) and from over a thousand subjects provided by 6 global collaborators. The sample metadata nearly always contained a de-identified subject ID, COVID-19 status, age in years and sex. Where HLA class I and class II types were available, the types were taken from metadata supplied by the sample provider, not from assay-based typing.

Results and caveats for the whole study, not just this receptor: How much clinical and demographic metadata was included differed by source and by participant, and the metadata was provided uncurated.

The germline V gene sets CDR1 to SGHAT and CDR2 to FQNNGV. V ends up 5 bases short and J 4 bases short, with an unmatched junction base count of 10. The CDR3 runs 15 amino acids, cysteine and phenylalanine included. Only CDR3 DNA remains: 45 bases, in frame from the first base. As regards this clone: No antigen is known for it. There are no base qualities to consult, and no much larger clone falls within one base.

Participants in the prospective study were aged about 18 to 100 years, lived in 24 United States geographic areas, and enrolled through a virtual design. To assign participants to cohorts, the prospective study relied on clinical history that participants themselves reported in a screening survey and a study questionnaire. For ImmuneRACE Cohort 3, a participant was defined as recovered based on two consecutive negative NP/OP PCR tests, clearance by a healthcare professional, or resolution of symptoms. In the prospective study, whole blood, serum and a nasopharyngeal or oropharyngeal swab were collected from each participant by mobile phlebotomists. Participants in the prospective study had the option to provide additional blood draws and questionnaires over a roughly 2-month period. Prospective study blood samples were shipped either frozen or at room temperature before DNA extraction. TCRbeta CDR3 regions were amplified from genomic DNA by means of the immunoSEQ Assay, a bias-controlled multiplex PCR. The published analysis was carried out like this. The number of nucleated cells in each sample was estimated by amplification of reference gene primers within the assay. Sequence reads were collapsed and filtered to measure the absolute abundance of every unique TCRbeta CDR3 rearrangement. For each sample, productive Simpson clonality was calculated as the square root of Simpson's diversity index across productive rearrangements. TCRdb limited this immuneACCESS table to in-frame rearrangements with V and J called. A share of clones is missing; checked studies link under half to unresolved V genes, and the rest is unexplained. That table gives V, J and clone size, and the DNA gave D and trimming. This sample has about 270,000 clones in its table, and 85% to 90% of those were observed once. Around 1.9% of the sample goes to the ten largest clones.

The sequence was obtained from a woman aged 60-70 years who had recovered from COVID-19. Material: PBMCs or T cells enriched from blood (not recorded which). The rearranged segments are TRBV11-2 and TRBJ1-2, with TRBD1 identical over 7 junction bases. This receptor has the CDR3 CASSLVAGTAYGYTF. The DNA reads as follows: TGTGCCAGCAGCCTAGTGGCCGGGACAGCCTATGGCTACACCTTC.